This T cell receptor (beta chain) was captured in a study of T cells after yellow fever vaccination. Study summary: Preparation of fractions with low cell numbers was performed using SMART-Seq v4 Ultra Low Input.

This CDR3 has 16 amino acids. The ends lost 1 base at V and 3 bases at J; junction bases unmatched: 5. Germline V gives CDR1 SGHTA, CDR2 FQGNSA. This clonotype has just a few counts. Antigen unknown. For TCR, cDNA came from 5'RACE template switching, which added a universal primer site and UMIs. TCRdb re-called the 5' RACE reads through MiXCR, storing one row per CDR3 protein. The sample has about 500,000 distinct CDR3 sequences; about a sixth are singletons. General study findings and limits: Relatively few clonotypes were ones that appeared in both CD4 and CD8 compartments.

The sequenced sample was PBMCs, obtained 4 to 6 days after the first yellow fever vaccination. This receptor was taken from a man aged 18 to 29 who received the YFV17D yellow fever vaccine. This rearrangement joins TRBV7-2 to TRBJ2-1, with TRBD2 matching over 8 bases. The DNA of the CDR3 is TGTGCCAGCAGCTTAGGGGGCACTAGCGGCTACAATGAGCAGTTCTTC. Translated: CASSLGGTSGYNEQFF.